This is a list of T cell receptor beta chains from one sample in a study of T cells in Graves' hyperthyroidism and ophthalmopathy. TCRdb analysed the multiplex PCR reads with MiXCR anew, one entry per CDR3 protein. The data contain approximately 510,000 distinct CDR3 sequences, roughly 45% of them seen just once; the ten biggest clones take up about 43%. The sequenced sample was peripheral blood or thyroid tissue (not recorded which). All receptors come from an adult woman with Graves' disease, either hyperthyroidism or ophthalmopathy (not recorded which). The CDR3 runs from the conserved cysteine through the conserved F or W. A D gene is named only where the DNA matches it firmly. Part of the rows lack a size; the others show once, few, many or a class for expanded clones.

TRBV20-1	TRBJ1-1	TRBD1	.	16	CSARDPRKGAGTEAFF	TGCAGTGCTAGAGATCCAAGGAAGGGGGCCGGGACTGAAGCTTTCTTT
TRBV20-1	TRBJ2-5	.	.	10	CSAERETQYF	TGCAGTGCCGAGAGAGAGACCCAGTACTTC
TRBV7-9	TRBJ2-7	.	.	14	CASSFRGRNYEQYF	TGTGCCAGCAGTTTCCGGGGCAGGAACTACGAGCAGTACTTC
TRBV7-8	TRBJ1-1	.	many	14	CASSLGLRNTEAFF	TGTGCCAGCAGCCTTGGACTGAGGAACACTGAAGCTTTCTTT
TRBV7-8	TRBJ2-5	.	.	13	CASRGLGQETQYF	TGTGCCAGCAGAGGGCTAGGGCAAGAGACCCAGTACTTC
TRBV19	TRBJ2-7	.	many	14	CASSMIDRSYEQYF	TGTGCCAGTAGTATGATAGACAGGAGCTACGAGCAGTACTTC
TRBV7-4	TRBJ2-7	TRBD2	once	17	CASSRLAGGQGSYEQCF	TGCGCCAGCAGCCGTCTAGCGGGAGGGCAGGGGTCCTACGAGCAGTGCTTC
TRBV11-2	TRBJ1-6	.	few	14	CASQATGLYSPLHF	TGTGCCAGCCAAGCGACGGGGTTATATTCACCCCTCCACTTT
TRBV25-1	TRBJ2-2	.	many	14	CASSLPSSAGELFF	TGTGCCAGCAGTCTTCCTAGTTCGGCCGGGGAGCTGTTTTTT
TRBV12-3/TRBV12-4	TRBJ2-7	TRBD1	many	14	CASRGQGASYEQYF	TGTGCCAGCAGGGGACAGGGGGCATCTTACGAGCAGTACTTC
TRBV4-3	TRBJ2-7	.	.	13	CASSPKLSYEQYF	TGCGCCAGCAGCCCAAAGCTGAGTTACGAGCAGTACTTC
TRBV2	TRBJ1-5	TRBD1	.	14	CASKEGRGDQPQHF	TGTGCCAGCAAAGAAGGCAGGGGGGATCAGCCCCAGCATTTT
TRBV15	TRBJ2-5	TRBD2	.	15	CASSRAGGGQETQYF	TGTGCCAGCAGCCGTGCGGGGGGTGGACAAGAGACCCAGTACTTC
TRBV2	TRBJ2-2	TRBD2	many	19	CASSEALGLAGQVTGELFF	TGTGCCAGCAGTGAAGCGCTGGGACTAGCGGGACAGGTCACCGGGGAGCTGTTTTTT
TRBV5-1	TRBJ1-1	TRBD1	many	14	CASSLDRGSTEAFF	TGCGCCAGCAGCTTGGACAGGGGGTCCACTGAAGCTTTCTTT
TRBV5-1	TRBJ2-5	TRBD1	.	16	CASSLQGDTGQETQYF	TGCGCCAGCAGCTTACAGGGGGACACTGGACAAGAGACCCAGTACTTC
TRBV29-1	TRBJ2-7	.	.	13	CSVWGGGFPEQYF	TGCAGCGTTTGGGGAGGGGGCTTCCCCGAGCAGTACTTC
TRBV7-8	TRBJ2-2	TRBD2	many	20	CASSLRPGLAGGYFTGELFF	TGTGCCAGCAGCTTGCGACCGGGACTAGCGGGAGGATACTTCACCGGGGAGCTGTTTTTT
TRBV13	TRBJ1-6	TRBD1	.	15	CASSLGGDSGSPLHF	TGTGCCAGCAGCTTAGGGGGGGACAGCGGTTCACCCCTCCACTTT
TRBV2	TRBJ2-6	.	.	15	CASTDWESGANVLTF	TGTGCCAGCACCGACTGGGAATCTGGGGCCAACGTCCTGACTTTC
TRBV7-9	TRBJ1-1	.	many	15	CASSSHSARDTEAFF	TGTGCCAGCAGCTCCCACAGTGCCCGAGACACTGAAGCTTTCTTT
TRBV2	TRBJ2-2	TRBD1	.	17	CASSGTGTTFPTGELFF	TGTGCCAGCAGTGGGACAGGGACAACCTTTCCCACCGGGGAGCTGTTTTTT
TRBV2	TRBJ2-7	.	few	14	CASSEVRSSYEQYF	TGTGCCAGCAGTGAAGTCAGGAGCTCCTACGAGCAGTACTTC
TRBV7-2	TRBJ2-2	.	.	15	CASSLLGGQAGELFF	TGTGCCAGCAGCTTACTCGGGGGTCAAGCCGGGGAGCTGTTTTTT
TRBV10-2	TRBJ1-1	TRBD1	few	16	CASRGGQGFFNTEAFF	TGCGCCAGCAGAGGAGGACAGGGCTTTTTTAACACTGAAGCTTTCTTT
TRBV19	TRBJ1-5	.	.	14	CASSIGFGPEPQHF	TGTGCCAGTAGTATCGGTTTTGGGCCCGAACCCCAGCATTTT
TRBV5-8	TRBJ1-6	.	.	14	CASSLTGRNSPLHF	TGTGCCAGCAGCTTGACAGGACGTAATTCACCCCTCCACTTT
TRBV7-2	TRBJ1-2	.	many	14	CASSGLGARYGYTF	TGTGCCAGCAGCGGCTTGGGGGCTCGATATGGCTACACCTTC
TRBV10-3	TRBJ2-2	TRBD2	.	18	CAIRGLAGGDPNTGELFF	TGTGCCATCAGAGGACTAGCGGGAGGGGACCCGAACACCGGGGAGCTGTTTTTT
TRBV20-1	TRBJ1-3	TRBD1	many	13	CSASQSDRVAIYF	TGCAGTGCTAGTCAATCGGACAGGGTCGCCATATATTTT
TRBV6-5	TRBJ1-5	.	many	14	CASSNQVSGQPQHF	TGTGCCAGCAGTAACCAGGTTAGCGGTCAGCCCCAGCATTTT
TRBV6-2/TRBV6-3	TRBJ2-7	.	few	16	CASTRPPDRNNYEQYF	TGTGCCAGCACCCGCCCGCCCGACAGGAACAACTACGAGCAGTACTTC
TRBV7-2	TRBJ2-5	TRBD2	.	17	CASRKDPSSGSMKTQYF	TGTGCCAGCAGGAAGGATCCCTCTAGCGGGAGTATGAAGACCCAGTACTTC
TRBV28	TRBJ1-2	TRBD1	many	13	CASRGDSSNGYTF	TGTGCCAGCAGGGGGGACAGCTCGAATGGCTACACCTTC
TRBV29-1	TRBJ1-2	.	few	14	CSVEQAGLRDGYTF	TGCAGCGTTGAGCAGGCAGGCCTGAGGGATGGCTACACCTTC
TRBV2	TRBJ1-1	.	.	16	CASSPGTSGMNTEAFF	TGTGCCAGCAGTCCCGGGACTAGCGGGATGAACACTGAAGCTTTCTTT